One and the same sample provided the 25 T cell receptor beta chains below, sequenced in a study of T cell responses to AZD1222 COVID-19 vaccine. Only in-frame clones appear in the TCRdb table, and some are missing; sequencing was by immunoSEQ multiplex PCR. The sample holds about 160,000 clones, around 90% seen once. The sequencing used peripheral blood, collected 28 days after the second AZD1222 dose. Source of these receptors: an adult who received the AZD1222 COVID-19 vaccine.

The chain carries TRBV4-2 and TRBJ2-7; tentatively, D is TRBD2 (7 bases). Germline V gene data show CDR1 as LGHNA and CDR2 as YNFKEQ. The CDR3 contains 15 residues. Deletions cut 0 bases from V and 5 bases from J, with 14 bases between. CDR3 protein: CASSQERGGVHEQYF. DNA of the CDR3: TGTGCCAGCAGCCAAGAAAGAGGGGGGGTCCACGAGCAGTACTTC.

The V call is TRBV5-1, the J call TRBJ2-7, with TRBD1 as a possible D gene (6 bases). Trimming took off 5 bases at V and 1 base at J, with 10 bases between the two ends. This CDR3 has 13 amino acids. CDR1 and CDR2 from the germline V gene are SGHRS and YFSETQ. In DNA form, the CDR3 reads TGCGCCAGCAGTTTCCAGGGGTCCTACGAGCAGTACTTC. It translates to CASSFQGSYEQYF.

This clone was detected once. CDR3 sequence (DNA): TGTGCCAGCAGCTTCTCCCGCGGGAGAAATACGCAGTATTTT. Amino acids: CASSFSRGRNTQYF. V usage is TRBV7-2 and J usage is TRBJ2-3, with 7 positions matching TRBD2. The trim removed 3 bases at V and 7 bases at J, leaving 7 bases unmatched. Per the germline V gene, CDR1 is SGHTA and CDR2 is FQGNSA. CDR3 length: 14 amino acids.

This chain joins TRBV4-3 and TRBJ2-1, with 11 positions matching TRBD2. Germline V CDR1 and CDR2: LGHNA, YSLEER. V lost 3 bases to trimming and J lost 7 bases; unmatched junction nucleotides: 8. This CDR3 has 16 residues. The CDR3 DNA follows: TGCGCCAGCAGCCAGGTAGCGGGAGGGGCTAGGAATGAGCAGTTCTTC. Its protein is CASSQVAGGARNEQFF.

V is TRBV2 and J is TRBJ2-7, with D possibly TRBD1 on 5 matching bases. Germline V gene data show CDR1 as SNHLY and CDR2 as FYNNEI. The CDR3 loop spans 15 amino acids. The V and J ends lost 1 base and 3 bases respectively, with 13 bases between them. CDR3 nucleotides: TGTGCCAGCAGTGAAGATCTGGGGCCATTCTACGAGCAGTACTTC. Translation: CASSEDLGPFYEQYF. Complete variable domain (other parts from reference TRBV2 and TRBJ2-7): EPEVTQTPSHQVTQMGQEVILRCVPISNHLYFYWYRQILGQKVEFLVSFYNNEISEKSEIFDDQFSVERPDGSNFTLKIRSTKLEDSAMYFCASSEDLGPFYEQYFGPGTRLTVT.

The chain combines TRBV3-1 (or the pseudogene TRBV3-2) with TRBJ1-3; tentative D call: TRBD1 (5 bases). The CDR3 length is 17 residues. Germline V lookup: CDR1 LGHDT, CDR2 YNNKEL (reference sequence). The V and J ends lost 2 bases and 0 bases respectively, with 14 bases between them. The CDR3 nucleotides are TGTGCCAGCAGCCAATTGGGGGGAGAGCGCTCTGGAAACACCATATATTTT. It specifies CASSQLGGERSGNTIYF.

The chain joins TRBV29-1 to TRBJ1-2; no clear D. The V gene lost 2 bases and the J gene lost 4 bases, with 11 bases spanning the gap. Germline CDR1 and CDR2: SQVTM and ANQGSEA. The CDR3 is made up of 13 amino acids. The CDR3 bases are TGCAGCGTTGAATCACGGGGAGTCTATGGCTACACCTTC. This translates into CSVESRGVYGYTF.

The chain recombines TRBV2 with TRBJ1-5; 9 positions match TRBD1. Germline values: CDR1 SNHLY, CDR2 FYNNEI. The CDR3 has 15 amino acids. V shed 6 bases and J 3 bases; nucleotides not matched to a gene: 6. The DNA for the CDR3 is TGTGCCAGCAGGCCGAGGACAGGGGACAATCAGCCCCAGCATTTT. Translated, it gives CASRPRTGDNQPQHF.

This clone was observed a single time. V and J are TRBV6-6 and TRBJ1-2; 7 positions match TRBD1. With V trimmed by 6 bases and J by 3 bases, 4 bases remained unmatched. CDR1 is MNHNY, CDR2 SVGAGI, per germline (reference sequence). This CDR3 is built from 13 residues. The CDR3 DNA follows: TGTGCCAGCAGCCGACAGGGATACTATGGCTACACCTTC. Its translation: CASSRQGYYGYTF.

The rearrangement uses TRBV5-1 and TRBJ2-7; D possibly corresponds to TRBD2 (7 bases). Germline V gene data show CDR1 as SGHRS and CDR2 as YFSETQ. The CDR3 runs to 16 residues. The V end lost 4 bases, the J end lost 5 bases, and 22 bases lay between the germline ends. The CDR3, as DNA: TGCGCCAGCAGCATACCGACGGGGGGCGCAGGCGACGAGCAGTACTTC. Its protein product is CASSIPTGGAGDEQYF.

The rearrangement joins TRBV30 to TRBJ1-5; no firm D call. From germline, CDR1 is GTSNPN and CDR2 SVGIG (reference sequence). The CDR3 is 14 residues long. Deletions cut 0 bases from V and 3 bases from J, with 9 bases between. The CDR3: CAWSVGSLNQPQHF. The DNA for the CDR3 is TGTGCCTGGAGTGTAGGGTCACTCAATCAGCCCCAGCATTTT.

The gene calls are TRBV9 and TRBJ1-5, with D perhaps matching TRBD1 (6 bases). V lost 3 bases to trimming and J lost 1 base, with 8 bases between them. The CDR3 is made up of 14 amino acids. CDR1 is SGDLS, CDR2 YYNGEE, per germline. The CDR3: CASSAGQSNQPQHF. CDR3 DNA sequence: TGTGCCAGCAGCGCCGGACAGAGCAATCAGCCCCAGCATTTT.

The chain employs TRBV7-9 and TRBJ1-1, with 12 bases identical to TRBD1. Germline-derived CDR1 and CDR2 are SEHNR and FQNEAQ (reference sequence). This CDR3 has 13 amino acids. V gave up 6 bases and J gave up 11 bases; unmatched junction bases: 7. CDR3 region: CASRGQGARSAFF. CDR3 nucleotide sequence: TGTGCCAGCAGGGGACAGGGGGCGCGAAGCGCTTTCTTT.

The CDR3 is CASSQGPNQPQHF. CDR3 sequence (DNA): TGTGCCAGCAGCCAGGGCCCTAATCAGCCCCAGCATTTT. The chain links TRBV11-2 to TRBJ1-5; D is possibly TRBD1 (5 bases). Germline lookup yields CDR1 SGHAT and CDR2 FQNNGV. The CDR3 contains 13 residues. V was cut by 5 bases and J by 4 bases, with 9 bases left in between.

The chain couples TRBV24-1 to TRBJ2-2, with TRBD1 matching over 7 bases. Germline loops: CDR1 KGHDR, CDR2 SFDVKD. The trim removed 4 bases at V and 2 bases at J, leaving 12 bases unmatched. There are 18 residues in the CDR3. CDR3 coding DNA: TGTGCCACCAGTGACCAGAAAGCCGGGACAGTAAACACCGGGGAGCTGTTTTTT. It is translated as CATSDQKAGTVNTGELFF.

The chain joins TRBV6-5 to TRBJ2-7; 7 nucleotides agree with TRBD1. This CDR3 has 13 residues. After removal of 8 bases from V and 1 base from J, the junction contained 5 bases not matched to a gene. CDR1 and CDR2 from the germline V gene are MNHEY and SVGAGI. This CDR3 is CASDRDRSYEQYF. CDR3 DNA: TGTGCCAGCGACCGGGACAGATCCTACGAGCAGTACTTC.

The chain couples TRBV5-1 to TRBJ2-7; TRBD2 is a possible D gene (5 bases). The V end was cut by 0 bases, the J end by 4 bases, with 17 bases between. The CDR3 has 16 amino acids. Germline assignment: CDR1 SGHRS and CDR2 YFSETQ. The CDR3 DNA reads as TGCGCCAGCAGCTTGGTTAGAGCGGAACTCAGTTACGAGCAGTACTTC. Its translation is CASSLVRAELSYEQYF.

The gene calls are TRBV18 and TRBJ2-5, with D possibly matching TRBD1 (5 bases). CDR3 length: 13 amino acids. Per the germline V gene, CDR1 is KGHSH and CDR2 is LQKENI. V lost 2 bases, J lost 5 bases, and 9 bases lay in between. CDR3 protein: CASSPGAGETQYF. The CDR3 DNA sequence: TGTGCCAGCTCACCAGGGGCCGGGGAGACCCAGTACTTC.

This chain uses TRBV5-4 with TRBJ1-2; 12 nucleotides match TRBD1. The CDR3 length is 16 residues. From germline, CDR1 is SGHNT and CDR2 YYREEE (reference sequence). After removal of 3 bases from V and 5 bases from J, the junction contained 8 bases not matched to a gene. CDR3 in amino acids: CASSSPGQGAVYGYTF. In DNA, the CDR3 is TGTGCCAGCAGCTCCCCGGGACAGGGGGCGGTATATGGCTACACCTTC.

The chain uses TRBV21-1 and TRBJ2-5; TRBD1 is the table's D call, not checked against the DNA. TRBV21-1 is termed a pseudogene. The CDR3 length is 13 residues. CDR3 DNA sequence: TGTGCCAGCAGCAAAGGACAGGTCGAGACCCAGTACTTC. Its translation: CASSKGQVETQYF.

The genes are TRBV5-8 and TRBJ1-5, with TRBD1 matching 7 bases. The CDR3 contains 17 residues. Per germline, CDR1 SGHTS and CDR2 YDEGEE. The ends lost 4 bases at V and 0 bases at J; junction bases unmatched: 10. This CDR3 reads CASSIKTGAYSNQPQHF. In DNA form, the CDR3 reads TGTGCCAGCAGCATAAAAACAGGGGCATATAGCAATCAGCCCCAGCATTTT.

DNA of the CDR3: TGTGCCAGCAGCAGCCTCCGGGAGCTGTTTTTT. Its protein product is CASSSLRELFF. This chain uses TRBV21-1 with TRBJ2-2. TRBV21-1 is a recognized pseudogene. This CDR3 contains 11 residues.

V usage is TRBV15 and J usage is TRBJ2-5; 8 bases match TRBD2. Looked up from germline, CDR1 is LNHNV and CDR2 is YYDKDF (reference sequence). The CDR3 has 16 amino acids. V lost 2 bases and J lost 2; bases outside the gene matches: 7. The DNA for the CDR3 is TGTGCCACCAGCAGATCCACGGGGGGGCGGCAAGAGACCCAGTACTTC. It is translated as CATSRSTGGRQETQYF.

The chain combines TRBV5-1 with TRBJ1-4; 8 bases agree with TRBD1. The V gene end was trimmed by 5 bases and the J gene end by 8 bases; junction bases not matched to a gene: 11. From germline, CDR1 is SGHRS and CDR2 YFSETQ. This CDR3 has 15 residues. CDR3 region: CASSSQGARTEKLFF. In DNA, the CDR3 is TGCGCCAGCAGTTCTCAGGGGGCGCGAACCGAAAAACTGTTTTTT.

This clone was counted a single time. The chain joins TRBV29-1 to TRBJ2-7; 11 nucleotides agree with TRBD2. Germline values: CDR1 SQVTM, CDR2 ANQGSEA. The CDR3 has 14 residues. V lost 6 bases, J lost 2 bases, and 6 bases stayed unmatched. In nucleotides, the CDR3 is TGCAGCGTGCTCGAGACTAGCGGGGCCTACGAGCAGTACTTC. This gives the protein CSVLETSGAYEQYF.